The rows below give T cell receptor beta chains drawn from one sample of a study of shared T cell receptors in the human thymus. Method: immunoSEQ multiplex PCR; TCRdb's copy keeps in-frame clones and lacks some. The sample lists hundreds of thousands of clones; approximately 89% were seen once. The sample was also reused in another study, on human thymus T cells.

The sequencing sample was made of thymocytes. The receptors come from a boy younger than two with a congenital heart defect. CDR3s include the opening cysteine and the closing phenylalanine or tryptophan. A D gene is named only where the DNA matches it firmly. Size values are once, few and many counts, or a class for expanded clones, and some rows have none.

V gene: TRBV28; clone size: few; D gene: NA; CDR3 length: 14; J gene: TRBJ2-3; CDR3 protein: CASSLSRDGDTQYF; CDR3 DNA: TGTGCCAGCAGTTTATCTAGAGATGGGGATACGCAGTATTTT
V gene: TRBV9; clone size: NA; D gene: TRBD2; CDR3 length: 17; J gene: TRBJ2-3; CDR3 protein: CASSVAPQRESPDTQYF; CDR3 DNA: TGTGCCAGCAGCGTAGCTCCCCAGCGGGAATCTCCAGATACGCAGTATTTT
V gene: TRBV6-1; clone size: NA; D gene: TRBD2; CDR3 length: 19; J gene: TRBJ2-5; CDR3 protein: CASSELTLAGVRREETQYF; CDR3 DNA: TGTGCCAGCAGTGAACTTACACTAGCGGGGGTCAGGCGAGAAGAGACCCAGTACTTC
V gene: TRBV6-5; clone size: NA; D gene: NA; CDR3 length: 13; J gene: TRBJ2-3; CDR3 protein: CASMGSTADTQYF; CDR3 DNA: TGTGCCAGCATGGGCAGTACTGCGGATACGCAGTATTTT
V gene: TRBV19; clone size: NA; D gene: NA; CDR3 length: 15; J gene: TRBJ1-2; CDR3 protein: CASSVLQGSLYGYTF; CDR3 DNA: TGTGCCAGTAGTGTACTACAGGGATCCCTCTATGGCTACACCTTC
V gene: TRBV28; clone size: NA; D gene: TRBD1; CDR3 length: 13; J gene: TRBJ1-4; CDR3 protein: CASERQGKEKLFF; CDR3 DNA: TGTGCCAGCGAGAGACAGGGGAAAGAAAAACTGTTTTTT
V gene: TRBV6-1; clone size: NA; D gene: NA; CDR3 length: 16; J gene: TRBJ2-1; CDR3 protein: CASSASGRKADHEQFF; CDR3 DNA: TGTGCCAGCAGTGCAAGCGGACGGAAAGCGGATCATGAGCAGTTCTTC
V gene: TRBV9; clone size: NA; D gene: TRBD1; CDR3 length: 17; J gene: TRBJ1-4; CDR3 protein: CASSVETGGPFNEKLFF; CDR3 DNA: TGTGCCAGCAGCGTAGAGACAGGGGGTCCCTTTAATGAAAAACTGTTTTTT
V gene: TRBV28; clone size: NA; D gene: TRBD2; CDR3 length: 18; J gene: TRBJ2-7; CDR3 protein: CASSNRLAGGSSPYEQYF; CDR3 DNA: TGTGCCAGCAGTAATCGACTAGCGGGAGGGTCCTCTCCCTACGAGCAGTACTTC
V gene: TRBV4-3; clone size: NA; D gene: TRBD1; CDR3 length: 21; J gene: TRBJ1-4; CDR3 protein: CASSQPIRDRVGTATNEKLFF; CDR3 DNA: TGCGCCAGCAGCCAACCGATCCGGGACAGGGTCGGGACCGCAACTAATGAAAAACTGTTTTTT
V gene: TRBV28; clone size: NA; D gene: TRBD1; CDR3 length: 21; J gene: TRBJ2-7; CDR3 protein: CASSPPLPGTGKKDNAYEQYF; CDR3 DNA: TGTGCCAGCAGTCCCCCGCTCCCCGGGACAGGGAAGAAGGATAACGCCTACGAGCAGTACTTC
V gene: TRBV7-9; clone size: NA; D gene: NA; CDR3 length: 14; J gene: TRBJ1-3; CDR3 protein: CASSLRGAGNTIYF; CDR3 DNA: TGTGCCAGCAGCCTCAGGGGTGCTGGAAACACCATATATTTT
V gene: TRBV14; clone size: NA; D gene: TRBD2; CDR3 length: 16; J gene: TRBJ2-1; CDR3 protein: CASSHDFAGVYNEQFF; CDR3 DNA: TGTGCCAGCAGCCACGACTTCGCGGGAGTCTACAATGAGCAGTTCTTC
V gene: TRBV5-8; clone size: NA; D gene: NA; CDR3 length: 16; J gene: TRBJ2-5; CDR3 protein: CASSLERVEEQETQYF; CDR3 DNA: TGTGCCAGCAGCTTGGAGCGGGTAGAGGAGCAAGAGACCCAGTACTTC
V gene: TRBV7-7; clone size: NA; D gene: TRBD1; CDR3 length: 15; J gene: TRBJ2-1; CDR3 protein: CASSFRQGAYNEQFF; CDR3 DNA: TGTGCTAGCAGCTTTAGACAGGGGGCTTACAATGAGCAGTTCTTC
V gene: TRBV5-5; clone size: NA; D gene: TRBD2; CDR3 length: 15; J gene: TRBJ2-7; CDR3 protein: CASSLVLAGSYEQYF; CDR3 DNA: TGTGCCAGCAGCTTGGTACTAGCGGGGTCCTACGAGCAGTACTTC
V gene: TRBV18; clone size: NA; D gene: TRBD1; CDR3 length: 15; J gene: TRBJ2-7; CDR3 protein: CASSPPRRQGYEQYF; CDR3 DNA: TGTGCCAGCTCACCACCGAGAAGACAGGGCTACGAGCAGTACTTC
V gene: TRBV7-2; clone size: NA; D gene: TRBD2; CDR3 length: 16; J gene: TRBJ2-1; CDR3 protein: CASSLLAGVIYNEQFF; CDR3 DNA: TGTGCCAGCAGCTTACTAGCGGGAGTAATCTACAATGAGCAGTTCTTC
V gene: TRBV7-2; clone size: NA; D gene: NA; CDR3 length: 14; J gene: TRBJ2-7; CDR3 protein: CASSLSSEGYEQYF; CDR3 DNA: TGTGCCAGCAGCTTATCCTCCGAGGGCTACGAGCAGTACTTC
V gene: TRBV7-2; clone size: NA; D gene: TRBD2; CDR3 length: 17; J gene: TRBJ2-4; CDR3 protein: CASSFTGTSGPPGIQYF; CDR3 DNA: TGTGCCAGCAGCTTCACCGGGACTAGCGGGCCACCTGGCATTCAGTACTTC
V gene: TRBV28; clone size: NA; D gene: TRBD1; CDR3 length: 13; J gene: TRBJ1-5; CDR3 protein: CASTGQPNQPQHF; CDR3 DNA: TGTGCCAGCACGGGACAGCCCAATCAGCCCCAGCATTTT
V gene: TRBV29-1; clone size: NA; D gene: TRBD1; CDR3 length: 12; J gene: TRBJ1-1; CDR3 protein: CSVGDRHTEAFF; CDR3 DNA: TGCAGCGTTGGGGACAGACACACTGAAGCTTTCTTT
V gene: TRBV27; clone size: NA; D gene: TRBD1; CDR3 length: 13; J gene: TRBJ1-1; CDR3 protein: CASSLRQGIRAFF; CDR3 DNA: TGTGCCAGCAGTTTACGACAGGGAATCCGAGCTTTCTTT
V gene: TRBV7-2; clone size: NA; D gene: NA; CDR3 length: 15; J gene: TRBJ1-5; CDR3 protein: CASSPREGANQPQHF; CDR3 DNA: TGTGCCAGCAGCCCCCGGGAGGGAGCAAATCAGCCCCAGCATTTT
V gene: TRBV5-6; clone size: NA; D gene: TRBD1; CDR3 length: 14; J gene: TRBJ2-7; CDR3 protein: CASSSMDRNYEQYF; CDR3 DNA: TGTGCCAGCAGCTCGATGGACAGGAACTACGAGCAGTACTTC
V gene: TRBV19; clone size: NA; D gene: NA; CDR3 length: 14; J gene: TRBJ1-1; CDR3 protein: CASSIGHRNTKAFF; CDR3 DNA: TGTGCCAGTAGTATAGGTCACAGGAACACTAAAGCTTTCTTT
V gene: TRBV7-3; clone size: NA; D gene: TRBD1; CDR3 length: 17; J gene: TRBJ2-1; CDR3 protein: CASSLTARDRAYNEQFF; CDR3 DNA: TGTGCCAGCAGCTTGACGGCGCGGGACAGGGCTTACAATGAGCAGTTCTTC
V gene: TRBV5-8; clone size: NA; D gene: NA; CDR3 length: 15; J gene: TRBJ1-6; CDR3 protein: CASSQPTGFGSPLHF; CDR3 DNA: TGTGCCAGCAGCCAACCGACAGGCTTCGGCTCACCCCTCCACTTT
V gene: TRBV15; clone size: NA; D gene: TRBD1; CDR3 length: 16; J gene: TRBJ2-1; CDR3 protein: CATSREPGQGYNEQFF; CDR3 DNA: TGTGCCACCAGCAGAGAGCCGGGACAGGGGTACAATGAGCAGTTCTTC
V gene: TRBV2; clone size: NA; D gene: TRBD1; CDR3 length: 16; J gene: TRBJ2-7; CDR3 protein: CASRNRDRGFPYEQYF; CDR3 DNA: TGTGCCAGCAGGAACCGGGACAGGGGATTTCCCTACGAGCAGTACTTC
V gene: TRBV6-5; clone size: NA; D gene: TRBD2; CDR3 length: 16; J gene: TRBJ2-1; CDR3 protein: CASSYGLAGAYNEQFF; CDR3 DNA: TGTGCCAGCAGTTACGGACTAGCGGGGGCCTACAATGAGCAGTTCTTC
V gene: TRBV7-2; clone size: NA; D gene: NA; CDR3 length: 13; J gene: TRBJ2-1; CDR3 protein: CASSLATEGEQFF; CDR3 DNA: TGTGCCAGCAGCTTAGCGACCGAGGGTGAGCAGTTCTTC
V gene: TRBV28; clone size: NA; D gene: NA; CDR3 length: 14; J gene: TRBJ2-1; CDR3 protein: CASSLNRSYNEQFF; CDR3 DNA: TGTGCCAGCAGTTTAAACAGGTCCTACAATGAGCAGTTCTTC